This TCR beta chain was captured in a study of blood T cells in healthy people across ages. A second roughly 7 to 11 cycle PCR used barcoded and J-beta primers. Individual samples furnished no less than 2.5 million CDR3-containing paired-end reads apiece. From the 5' RACE reads, TCRdb called clonotypes with MiXCR, one entry per CDR3 protein. The table has 700,000 or so distinct CDR3 sequences, roughly 20% seen once. CDR1 and CDR2 (germline): MGHDK, SYGVNS. The ends lost 1 base at V and 4 bases at J; junction bases unmatched: 9. This CDR3 is built from 17 residues. Findings and caveats of the study: Fewer expanded clones and more diversity marked long-lived versus aged donors. Older individuals had lower TCR beta diversity per million T cells (the decline was roughly linear). Donor CMV infection status was unknown, possibly confounding age-related changes in expanded clonotypes.

This clonotype occurred a few times. As yet, its antigen is unknown. The sample comprised blood. This chain joins TRBV25-1 and TRBJ2-3; TRBD2 agrees at 9 bases. The TCR sequence derives from a man between 65 and 85 years old in good health. The CDR3 DNA reads as TGTGCCAGCAGTGAATTGGGGAGCGGGAGGTATGCAGATACGCAGTATTTT. Translation gives CASSELGSGRYADTQYF.